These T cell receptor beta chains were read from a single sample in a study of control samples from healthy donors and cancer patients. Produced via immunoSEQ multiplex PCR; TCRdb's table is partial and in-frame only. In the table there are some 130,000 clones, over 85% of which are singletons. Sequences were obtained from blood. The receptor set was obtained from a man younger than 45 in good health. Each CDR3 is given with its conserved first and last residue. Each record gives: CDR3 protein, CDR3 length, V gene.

CDR3: CASSTQGALNTEAFF; length: 15; V: TRBV19
CDR3: CASSLVAGSTDTQYF; length: 15; V: TRBV5-1
CDR3: CASSWGTDYEQYF; length: 13; V: TRBV5-6
CDR3: CASSLGLAGVTDTQYF; length: 16; V: TRBV7-2
CDR3: CASSQWTSGVEQETQYF; length: 17; V: TRBV3-1/TRBV3-2
CDR3: CAWRNRAGSGELFF; length: 14; V: TRBV30
CDR3: CASSLGPPAETQYF; length: 14; V: TRBV5-6
CDR3: CASSVGSAGGEQFF; length: 14; V: TRBV9
CDR3: CASSPTLPINYGYTF; length: 15; V: TRBV14
CDR3: CAISQDTEAFF; length: 11; V: TRBV10-3
CDR3: CASSERVGTDNEKLFF; length: 16; V: TRBV2
CDR3: CASSIAGGSYEQYF; length: 14; V: TRBV19
CDR3: CASSLGSTNEKLFF; length: 14; V: TRBV28
CDR3: CATSDFTGGRETQYF; length: 15; V: TRBV24-1
CDR3: CASKGQERTDTQYF; length: 14; V: TRBV2
CDR3: CASSPRTGHQPQHF; length: 14; V: TRBV7-8
CDR3: CAWRAFNGYTF; length: 11; V: TRBV30
CDR3: CASRADSRPNYGYTF; length: 15; V: TRBV19